The 20 T cell receptor beta chains listed next were all sequenced from one sample in a study of cytomegalovirus exposure and HLA in healthy donors (dated by TCRdb to between 2016 and 2019). The library was built by means of the immunoSEQ multiplex PCR assay. What TCRdb holds here is the immuneACCESS table cut down to in-frame rearrangements. Part of the clones is not present; checked against another copy, under half of the missing clones reflect an unresolved V gene, and the others are unexplained. For this sample there are about 140,000 clones; about 94% appear just once. 1.5% to 2% of the sample is held by the ten biggest clonotypes. The specimen sequenced was PBMCs. All receptors derive from a young man in good health and CMV-seropositive.

This sequence joins TRBV27 and TRBJ2-7; TRBD1 might be the D (5 bases). The CDR3 is 13 amino acids. Trimming took off 2 bases at V and 7 bases at J, with 12 bases between the two ends. Germline lookup yields CDR1 MNHEY and CDR2 SMNVEV (reference sequence). The CDR3, as DNA: TGTGCCAGCAGTTTAGGGGCTGGACAAGAGCAGTACTTC. Its translation: CASSLGAGQEQYF.

This clone was detected once. The gene calls are TRBV2 and TRBJ1-1; 8 bases line up with TRBD1. This CDR3 is built from 16 residues. Germline loops: CDR1 SNHLY, CDR2 FYNNEI. Trimming at V came to 6 bases and at J to 0 bases, leaving 9 bases not matched to a gene. The CDR3 DNA follows: TGTGCCAGCAGATACAGGGGGTCGGGAATGAACACTGAAGCTTTCTTT. This gives the protein CASRYRGSGMNTEAFF.

The rearrangement joins TRBV6-5 to TRBJ2-5; D is unresolved. The CDR3 sequence is 16 residues long. The germline gives CDR1 MNHEY, CDR2 SVGAGI. V shed 0 bases and J shed 0 bases, with 11 bases lying between them. Here the CDR3 reads CASSYSKTSYQETQYF. CDR3 nucleotide sequence: TGTGCCAGCAGTTACTCGAAAACATCGTACCAAGAGACCCAGTACTTC.

The CDR3 DNA reads as TGCGCCAGCAGCCGACAGTCACCGGGGGCCTACGAGCAGTACTTC. It codes for CASSRQSPGAYEQYF. The V and J genes are TRBV5-1 and TRBJ2-7, with D perhaps matching TRBD2 (6 bases). V lost 4 bases and J 2 bases, leaving 16 bases between the germline ends. Germline V gives CDR1 SGHRS, CDR2 YFSETQ. The CDR3 is 15 amino acids.

The rearrangement joins TRBV6-1 to TRBJ2-1, with 7 nucleotides matching TRBD2. This CDR3 is 15 amino acids long. Losses at the gene ends were 2 bases for V and 0 bases for J; bases not matched to a gene: 1. Germline CDR1 and CDR2: MNHNS and SASEGT. CDR3 DNA sequence: TGTGCCAGCAGTGAATGGACTAGCTCCTACAATGAGCAGTTCTTC. Its translation is CASSEWTSSYNEQFF.

The chain uses TRBV2 and TRBJ2-7; D uncertain. Germline V gene sequence: CDR1 SNHLY, CDR2 FYNNEI. The CDR3 has 14 residues. V was shortened by 4 bases and J by 0 bases, with 10 bases between the two germline ends. The CDR3 DNA sequence: TGTGCCAGCAGTGCCCAACAGATCTCCTACGAGCAGTACTTC. Protein sequence: CASSAQQISYEQYF.

The V call is TRBV28, the J call TRBJ2-2, with D perhaps TRBD2 (5 bases). V lost 3 bases and J lost 1, with 21 bases in between. CDR3 size: 19 residues. From germline, CDR1 is MDHEN and CDR2 SYDVKM. The CDR3 DNA sequence: TGTGCCAGCAGTTTCCCCACCCCCAATACGGGGATGAACACCGGGGAGCTGTTTTTT. Translation gives CASSFPTPNTGMNTGELFF.

This clone was recorded only once. The chain links TRBV27 to TRBJ2-1; 7 bases map to TRBD2. Trimming took 5 bases from V and 10 from J; bases not matched to a gene: 14. The germline CDR1 and CDR2 sequences are MNHEY and SMNVEV (reference sequence). This CDR3 has 15 residues. The CDR3 spells CASSPWTSGAREQFF. Here the CDR3 DNA reads TGTGCCAGCAGTCCCTGGACTAGTGGAGCTAGGGAGCAGTTCTTC.

The CDR3 reads CASSLLGKNYEQYF. DNA of the CDR3: TGCGCCAGCAGCCTCTTGGGCAAAAACTACGAGCAGTACTTC. This chain connects TRBV5-1 to TRBJ2-7; unclear D gene. This CDR3 spans 14 amino acids. Germline V CDR1 and CDR2: SGHRS, YFSETQ. The germline V and J ends were trimmed by 4 bases and 3 bases, with 14 bases remaining between them.

This chain links TRBV5-1 with TRBJ1-1; D is undetermined. V lost 0 bases and J lost 0, with 6 bases in between. Germline assignment: CDR1 SGHRS and CDR2 YFSETQ. The CDR3 has 14 amino acids. The CDR3 protein is CASSLDGMNTEAFF. The CDR3 DNA follows: TGCGCCAGCAGCTTGGACGGGATGAACACTGAAGCTTTCTTT.

The V call is TRBV2, the J call TRBJ2-3; 11 bases are shared with TRBD2. The germline gives CDR1 SNHLY, CDR2 FYNNEI. The J segment lost 0 bases and the V segment lost 3 bases, leaving 5 bases of the junction unmatched. The CDR3 totals 17 residues. CDR3 nucleotide sequence: TGTGCCAGCAGTGACGGGACTAGCGGCACTAGCACAGATACGCAGTATTTT. It specifies CASSDGTSGTSTDTQYF.

The chain has TRBV20-1 and TRBJ2-7; D not certain. CDR3 length equals 11 residues. V lost 3 bases to trimming and J lost 7 bases, with 10 bases between them. Germline values: CDR1 DFQATT, CDR2 SNEGSKA (reference sequence). In nucleotides, the CDR3 is TGCAGTGCTAGCGTTCTATGGGAGCAGTACTTC. This gives the protein CSASVLWEQYF.

J is TRBJ2-3 and V is TRBV5-4; D perhaps matches TRBD1 (6 bases). CDR1 and CDR2 (germline): SGHNT, YYREEE (reference sequence). There are 12 residues in the CDR3. Trimming took 10 bases from V and 4 from J, leaving 13 bases between them. The chain's CDR3 is CAYGQQADTQYF. The DNA for the CDR3 is TGTGCCTACGGACAGCAGGCAGATACGCAGTATTTT.

This sequence joins TRBV7-6 and TRBJ1-2; D remains ambiguous. V was trimmed by 1 base and J by 5 bases, leaving 8 bases between them. Germline values: CDR1 SGHVS, CDR2 FNYEAQ. The length of the CDR3 is 13 residues. CDR3: CASSLVGGYGYTF. The CDR3 region has the DNA TGTGCCAGCAGCTTAGTCGGCGGATATGGCTACACCTTC.

The chain employs TRBV19 and TRBJ2-4, with 10 positions matching TRBD2. CDR3 length equals 16 residues. Germline trimming cut 4 bases from V and 5 bases from J; bases unmatched to any gene: 8. Germline CDR1 LNHDA, CDR2 SQIVND (reference sequence). The CDR3 nucleotides read TGTGCCAGTAGTACGTGGACTAGCGGAATCCAAAACATTCAGTACTTC. It yields the protein CASSTWTSGIQNIQYF. Supplemented by reference TRBV19 and TRBJ2-4, the full variable domain reads DGGITQSPKYLFRKEGQNVTLSCEQNLNHDAMYWYRQDPGQGLRLIYYSQIVNDFQKGDIAEGYSVSREKKESFPLTVTSAQKNPTAFYLCASSTWTSGIQNIQYFGAGTRLSVL.

The chain employs TRBV5-1 and TRBJ2-1, with TRBD2 matching over 8 bases. Germline values: CDR1 SGHRS, CDR2 YFSETQ. CDR3 length equals 14 residues. The V gene end was trimmed by 4 bases and the J gene end by 13 bases; junction bases not matched to a gene: 13. The CDR3: CASSDESGRRGQFF. CDR3 nucleotides: TGCGCCAGCAGCGACGAAAGCGGGAGACGGGGACAGTTCTTC.

The V and J genes are TRBV5-8 and TRBJ2-3; 10 bases agree with TRBD2. There are 17 residues in the CDR3. Trimming at V came to 3 bases and at J to 5 bases, leaving 12 bases not matched to a gene. Looked up from germline, CDR1 is SGHTS and CDR2 is YDEGEE. The CDR3 DNA reads as TGTGCCAGCAGCTCCCCCGGGTTGGTAGCGGGAGGAGATACGCAGTATTTT. Protein: CASSSPGLVAGGDTQYF.

CDR3 in DNA: TGTGCCTGGAGTGTAGGGCAGGGGGCAGGAAGCAATCAGCCCCAGCATTTT. The encoded protein is CAWSVGQGAGSNQPQHF. The chain links TRBV30 to TRBJ1-5, with 8 positions matching TRBD1. Germline-derived CDR1 and CDR2 are GTSNPN and SVGIG (reference sequence). This CDR3 is built from 17 residues. After removal of 0 bases from V and 1 base from J, the junction contained 8 bases not matched to a gene.

The J gene is TRBJ2-7, the V gene TRBV5-1; 8 bases map to TRBD2. The V and J ends lost 4 bases and 1 base, in that order; junction bases with no gene match: 4. The CDR3 covers 14 residues. The V gene's germline CDR1 is SGHRS and CDR2 YFSETQ. CDR3 nucleotide sequence: TGCGCCAGCAGCGCAACTAGCGGATCCTACGAGCAGTACTTC. This codes for CASSATSGSYEQYF.

The chain has TRBV30 and TRBJ1-2; 11 bases line up with TRBD1. Trimming at V came to 1 base and at J to 4 bases, leaving 2 bases not matched to a gene. Germline V gene data show CDR1 as GTSNPN and CDR2 as SVGIG (reference sequence). The CDR3 has 14 residues. The CDR3 DNA is TGTGCCTGGAGTGGGACAGGGGGCTCCTATGGCTACACCTTC. This codes for CAWSGTGGSYGYTF.